These 9 T cell receptor beta chains were sequenced from one sample in a study of PD-1 blockade in classical Hodgkin lymphoma. The table came from immunoSEQ multiplex PCR; TCRdb's copy has only in-frame clones and leaves some out. The sample lists around 46,000 clones, around three quarters occurring once. In every patient, relapse followed autologous stem cell transplantation, while exposure to brentuximab vedotin differed. Sample: peripheral blood mononuclear cells (PBMCs), taken before the second cycle of nivolumab. The receptors here all came from a human donor with classical Hodgkin lymphoma.

The chain couples TRBV12-5 to TRBJ1-1, with D unresolved. V lost 2 bases and J 0 bases, leaving 10 bases between the germline ends. CDR1 and CDR2 (germline): LGHNT, FRNRAP. The CDR3 spans 15 residues. The CDR3 DNA reads as TGTGCTAGTGGTTTGAAGGTTGGGATGAACACTGAAGCTTTCTTT. This codes for CASGLKVGMNTEAFF.

The chain joins TRBV9 to TRBJ2-3, with D perhaps TRBD2 (6 bases). Germline V gives CDR1 SGDLS, CDR2 YYNGEE. The CDR3 is 13 amino acids. Trimming stripped 4 bases from V and 10 bases from J, with 16 bases between. The CDR3 loop reads CASSPTLPGAQYF. The CDR3 bases are TGTGCCAGCAGCCCTACCCTTCCGGGGGCGCAGTATTTT.

This chain joins TRBV28 and TRBJ2-3, with 11 nucleotides matching TRBD2. The junction had 4 bases not matched to a gene; V was cut back by 3 bases and J by 5 bases. The V gene's germline CDR1 is MDHEN and CDR2 SYDVKM. The CDR3 runs 15 residues. CDR3 nucleotide sequence: TGTGCCAGCAGTTTTAGCGGGGGGGCTGGAGATACGCAGTATTTT. Its translation: CASSFSGGAGDTQYF.

As concerns this clone: Its ends do not fully match the called genes, so a read error is possible. The rearrangement links TRBV6-5 to TRBJ1-1, with unresolved D. Germline lookup yields CDR1 MNHEY and CDR2 SVGAGI. This CDR3 has 13 residues. The CDR3 reads CASSYSANAEAFF. In nucleotides, the CDR3 is TGTGCCAGCAGTTACTCAGCGAACGCTGAAGCTTTCTTT.

This clone was recorded a few times. As DNA, the CDR3 is TGTGCCAGTCGTCACAGCTCGAACACCGGGGAGCTGTTTTTT. Translated, it gives CASRHSSNTGELFF. The chain links TRBV19 to TRBJ2-2; no clear D. The CDR3 extends over 14 amino acids. Germline CDR1 reads LNHDA; CDR2 reads SQIVND (reference sequence). The V end lost 8 bases, the J end lost 0 bases, and 10 bases lay between the germline ends.

The chain recombines TRBV4-1 with TRBJ2-2, with 7 bases that match TRBD1. V trimming: 0 bases; J trimming: 4 bases; junction bases outside the gene matches: 11. The germline gives CDR1 MGHRA, CDR2 YSYEKL. The CDR3 sequence is 18 residues long. This CDR3 reads CASSQDRNGQVVTGELFF. CDR3 sequence (DNA): TGCGCCAGCAGCCAAGATCGAAACGGACAGGTGGTCACCGGGGAGCTGTTTTTT.

The V call is TRBV6-6, the J call TRBJ2-5, with D possibly matching TRBD1 (5 bases). CDR3 length: 14 residues. The ends were cut back, 6 bases at V and 1 base at J, with 12 bases in the middle. The V gene's germline CDR1 is MNHNY and CDR2 SVGAGI (reference sequence). CDR3 in amino acids: CASRNQGSQETQYF. The DNA of the CDR3 is TGTGCCAGCAGAAACCAGGGAAGCCAAGAGACCCAGTACTTC.

The CDR3 is CASSLASSRGGASAGANVLTF. The CDR3 DNA reads as TGTGCCAGCAGCTTAGCGTCGAGTCGGGGGGGCGCTTCTGCTGGGGCCAACGTCCTGACTTTC. The gene calls are TRBV7-2 and TRBJ2-6; 8 bases match TRBD2. CDR1 and CDR2 from the germline V gene are SGHTA and FQGNSA. Trimming removed 0 bases from V and 2 bases from J; junction bases left unmatched: 15. This CDR3 is built from 21 residues.

This chain links TRBV7-2 with TRBJ2-7; TRBD2 agrees at 10 bases. Germline CDR1 reads SGHTA; CDR2 reads FQGNSA. Trimming removed 1 base from V and 4 bases from J; junction bases left unmatched: 4. This CDR3 comprises 15 residues. CDR3 DNA: TGTGCCAGCAGCTTAGAACCTAGCGGGGGATACGAGCAGTACTTC. Amino acids: CASSLEPSGGYEQYF. The full variable domain, rest sourced from reference TRBV7-2 and TRBJ2-7, is GAGVSQSPSNKVTEKGKDVELRCDPISGHTALYWYRQSLGQGLEFLIYFQGNSAPDKSGLPSDRFSAERTGGSVSTLTIQRTQQEDSAVYLCASSLEPSGGYEQYFGPGTRLTVT.